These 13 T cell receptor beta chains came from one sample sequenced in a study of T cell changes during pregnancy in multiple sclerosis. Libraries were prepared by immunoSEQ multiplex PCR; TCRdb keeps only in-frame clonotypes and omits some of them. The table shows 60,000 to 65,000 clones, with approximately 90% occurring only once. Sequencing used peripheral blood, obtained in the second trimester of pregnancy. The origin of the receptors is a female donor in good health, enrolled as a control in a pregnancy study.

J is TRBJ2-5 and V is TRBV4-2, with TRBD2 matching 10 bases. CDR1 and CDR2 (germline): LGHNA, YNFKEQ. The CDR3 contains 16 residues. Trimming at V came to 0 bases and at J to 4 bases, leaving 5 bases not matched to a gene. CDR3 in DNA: TGTGCCAGCAGCCAAGACGGAGCGGGGGGGTTAGAGACCCAGTACTTC. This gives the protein CASSQDGAGGLETQYF.

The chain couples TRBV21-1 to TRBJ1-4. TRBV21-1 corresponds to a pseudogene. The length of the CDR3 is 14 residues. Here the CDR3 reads CASSKGGPKEKLFF. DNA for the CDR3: TGTGCCAGCAGCAAAGGAGGGCCTAAAGAAAAACTGTTTTTT.

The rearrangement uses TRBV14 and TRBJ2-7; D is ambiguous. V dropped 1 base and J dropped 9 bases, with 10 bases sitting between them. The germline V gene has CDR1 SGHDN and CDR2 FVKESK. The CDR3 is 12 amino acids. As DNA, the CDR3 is TGTGCCAGCAGCCAAGCCTCGAACACGCAGTACTTC. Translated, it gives CASSQASNTQYF.

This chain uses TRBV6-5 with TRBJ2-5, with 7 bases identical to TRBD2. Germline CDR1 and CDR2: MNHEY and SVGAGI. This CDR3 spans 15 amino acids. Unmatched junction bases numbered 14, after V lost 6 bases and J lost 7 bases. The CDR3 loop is CASSYRMGGSGTQYF. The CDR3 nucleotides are TGTGCCAGCAGCTACCGCATGGGAGGGTCAGGGACCCAGTACTTC.

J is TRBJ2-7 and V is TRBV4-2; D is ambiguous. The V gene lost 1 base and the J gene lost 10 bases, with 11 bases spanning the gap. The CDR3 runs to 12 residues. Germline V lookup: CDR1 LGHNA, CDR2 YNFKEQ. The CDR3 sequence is CASSQGDFAQYF. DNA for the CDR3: TGTGCCAGCAGCCAAGGAGACTTCGCTCAGTACTTC.

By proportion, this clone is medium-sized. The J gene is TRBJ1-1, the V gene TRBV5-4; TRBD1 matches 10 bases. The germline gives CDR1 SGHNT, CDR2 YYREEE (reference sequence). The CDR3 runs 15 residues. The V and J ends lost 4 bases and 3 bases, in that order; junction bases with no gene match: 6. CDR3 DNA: TGTGCCAGCAGCCCGACAGGGGGCGCGTACACTGAAGCTTTCTTT. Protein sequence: CASSPTGGAYTEAFF.

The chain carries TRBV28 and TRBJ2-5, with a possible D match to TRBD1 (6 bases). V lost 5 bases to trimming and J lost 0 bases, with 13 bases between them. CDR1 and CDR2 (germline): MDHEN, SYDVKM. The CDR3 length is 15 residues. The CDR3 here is CASSRPGHDQETQYF. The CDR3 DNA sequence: TGTGCCAGCAGTCGACCGGGACATGACCAAGAGACCCAGTACTTC.

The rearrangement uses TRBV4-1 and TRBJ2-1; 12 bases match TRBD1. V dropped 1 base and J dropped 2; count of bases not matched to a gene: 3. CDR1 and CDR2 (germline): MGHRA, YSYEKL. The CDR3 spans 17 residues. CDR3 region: CASSQAGTGGPYNEQFF. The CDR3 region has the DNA TGCGCCAGCAGCCAAGCTGGGACAGGGGGCCCCTACAATGAGCAGTTCTTC.

This chain's CDR3 is CASSLVRSNSPLHF. As DNA, the CDR3 is TGTGCCAGCAGCTTGGTTCGGAGTAATTCACCCCTCCACTTT. The chain is built from TRBV5-6 and TRBJ1-6; D call uncertain. V was pared by 0 bases and J by 6 bases, with 7 bases between. The CDR3 is made up of 14 amino acids. CDR1 and CDR2 from the germline V gene are SGHDT and YYEEEE.

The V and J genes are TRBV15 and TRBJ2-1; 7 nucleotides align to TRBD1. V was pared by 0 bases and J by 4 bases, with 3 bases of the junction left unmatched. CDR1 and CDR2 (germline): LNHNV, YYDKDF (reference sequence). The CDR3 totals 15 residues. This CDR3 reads CATSREGTVYNEQFF. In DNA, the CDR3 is TGTGCCACCAGCAGAGAGGGGACAGTATACAATGAGCAGTTCTTC.

This CDR3 is CASSQTGNEQFF. The CDR3 nucleotides are TGTGCCAGCAGTCAAACGGGGAATGAGCAGTTCTTC. The rearrangement links TRBV27 to TRBJ2-1; weak D call: TRBD2 (5 bases). This CDR3 is built from 12 residues. Germline CDR1 reads MNHEY; CDR2 reads SMNVEV (reference sequence). V was trimmed by 5 bases and J by 7 bases, leaving 9 bases between them.

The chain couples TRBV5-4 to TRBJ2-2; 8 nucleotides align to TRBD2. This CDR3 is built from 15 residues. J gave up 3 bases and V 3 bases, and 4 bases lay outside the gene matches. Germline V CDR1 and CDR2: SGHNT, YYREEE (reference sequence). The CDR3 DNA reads TGTGCCAGCAGCTCACTAGCGGTAGACACCGGGGAGCTGTTTTTT. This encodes CASSSLAVDTGELFF.

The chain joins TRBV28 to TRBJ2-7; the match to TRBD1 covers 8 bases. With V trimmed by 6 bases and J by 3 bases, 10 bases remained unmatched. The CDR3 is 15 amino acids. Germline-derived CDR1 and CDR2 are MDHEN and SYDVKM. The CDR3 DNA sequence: TGTGCCAGCAGGCAAAGCAGGACAGGGCTCTACGAGCAGTACTTC. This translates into CASRQSRTGLYEQYF.